This T cell receptor beta chain came from a study of blood T cells in healthy people across ages. PCR was performed a second time for about 7 to 11 cycles using a sample-barcoded 5' primer and a J-beta primer mix. Via MiXCR, TCRdb re-called the 5' RACE reads, giving one row per CDR3 protein. The sample includes about 1.8 million distinct CDR3 sequences, approximately 50% of them seen just once. This CDR3 has 15 residues. Trimming left V 4 bases short and J 0 bases short, with 10 bases between. Germline CDR1 and CDR2: MNHEY and SVGAGI. This TCR derives from a woman aged 40 to 50 in good health. The sample comprised blood. This chain joins TRBV6-5 and TRBJ2-4; D not certain. Written as DNA, the CDR3 is TGTGCCAGCAGTTTAACATACCTAGCCAAAAACATTCAGTACTTC. Translation: CASSLTYLAKNIQYF.